The 27 T cell receptor beta chains given below trace back to one sample, sequenced in a study of blood T cells in healthy people across ages. A sample-barcoded 5' primer and a J-beta primer mix were used in a second PCR of roughly 7 to 12 cycles. TCRdb re-analysed the 5' RACE reads in MiXCR, keeping a single row per CDR3 protein. Of about 770,000 distinct CDR3 sequences in the sample, 40% to 50% were seen once. The sequenced sample was blood. The receptors originated from a man in his fifties or sixties in good health.

This clonotype was recorded a few times. This chain uses TRBV25-1 with TRBJ2-4; D is possibly TRBD1 (6 bases). Germline V gene lookup returns CDR1 MGHDK and CDR2 SYGVNS. V was shortened by 6 bases and J by 1 base, with 10 bases between the two germline ends. The length of the CDR3 is 14 residues. The CDR3 sequence: CASSRGSAKNIQYF. For the CDR3, the DNA is TGTGCCAGCAGCAGGGGTAGCGCCAAAAACATTCAGTACTTC.

This clonotype was counted a few times. The V call is TRBV4-3, the J call TRBJ2-1; a weak D match, TRBD1 (5 bases). This CDR3 has 15 amino acids. From germline, CDR1 is LGHNA and CDR2 YSLEER. V was trimmed by 2 bases and J by 6 bases, leaving 14 bases between them. CDR3 region: CASSQLPDQGNEQFF. In DNA form, the CDR3 reads TGCGCCAGCAGCCAACTCCCCGATCAGGGCAATGAGCAGTTCTTC.

The sample holds one count of this clonotype. The gene calls are TRBV15 and TRBJ1-4; D is unresolved. The V and J ends lost 0 bases and 5 bases respectively, with 7 bases between them. The CDR3 contains 14 residues. CDR1 and CDR2 from the germline V gene are LNHNV and YYDKDF (reference sequence). CDR3 in amino acids: CATSRDQPNEKLFF. CDR3 nucleotides: TGTGCCACCAGCAGAGACCAGCCCAATGAAAAACTGTTTTTT.

The chain has TRBV15 and TRBJ1-5, with D maybe TRBD1 (5 bases). Per the germline V gene, CDR1 is LNHNV and CDR2 is YYDKDF (reference sequence). Deletions cut 6 bases from V and 3 bases from J, with 15 bases between. This CDR3 contains 15 residues. The DNA for the CDR3 is TGTGCCACCAGGTCAGGGAAGACGTTCAATCAGCCCCAGCATTTT. Translating gives CATRSGKTFNQPQHF.

The V and J genes are TRBV27 and TRBJ1-2; D is ambiguous. Trimming stripped 0 bases from V and 4 bases from J, with 12 bases between. Germline CDR1 reads MNHEY; CDR2 reads SMNVEV (reference sequence). This CDR3 comprises 15 residues. Here the CDR3 DNA reads TGTGCCAGCAGTTTATCGCATAGGGATTTCTATGGCTACACCTTC. As protein: CASSLSHRDFYGYTF.

In its sample, this clonotype was seen a few times. This chain links TRBV2 with TRBJ1-4; 8 positions match TRBD1. The junction had 6 bases not matched to a gene; V was cut back by 8 bases and J by 7 bases. Germline values: CDR1 SNHLY, CDR2 FYNNEI. CDR3 length: 13 amino acids. The CDR3 reads CASHTGGGEKLFF. Written as DNA, the CDR3 is TGTGCCAGCCATACAGGGGGAGGTGAAAAACTGTTTTTT.

The table lists this clonotype with a few counts. This chain uses TRBV6-6 with TRBJ1-4; D uncertain. The V end lost 2 bases, the J end lost 8 bases, and 12 bases lay between the germline ends. The CDR3 totals 14 residues. CDR1 and CDR2 (germline): MNHNY, SVGAGI (reference sequence). The CDR3 loop is CASSYTPRNEKLFF. DNA of the CDR3: TGTGCCAGCAGTTACACTCCCCGAAACGAAAAACTGTTTTTT.

As to this clonotype: Compared with germline, one end of the junction differs, possibly owing to a read error. V usage is TRBV11-2 and J usage is TRBJ2-1; no definite D call. Germline assignment: CDR1 SGHAT and CDR2 FQNNGV. This CDR3 comprises 14 residues. CDR3 in DNA: TGTACCAGCAGCTTAGAGTTTGGGGTCGGTGAGCAGTTCTTC. Its protein is CTSSLEFGVGEQFF. The full variable domain, in which reference TRBV11-2 and TRBJ2-1 provide the parts outside the CDR3, is EAGVAQSPRYKIIEKRQSVAFWCNPISGHATLYWYQQILGQGPKLLIQFQNNGVVDDSQLPKDRFSAERLKGVDSTLKIQPAKLEDSAVYLCTSSLEFGVGEQFFGPGTRLTVL.

J is TRBJ1-1 and V is TRBV7-2; 7 positions agree with TRBD1. Germline CDR1 and CDR2: SGHTA and FQGNSA. The CDR3 contains 14 residues. Losses at the gene ends were 6 bases for V and 4 bases for J; bases not matched to a gene: 8. The DNA of the CDR3 is TGTGCCAGCAGTCCGACAGGGTCGACCACTGAAGCTTTCTTT. As protein: CASSPTGSTTEAFF.

This clonotype was recorded a few times. The chain uses TRBV4-3 and TRBJ1-2; D unclear. This CDR3 has 15 residues. Looked up from germline, CDR1 is LGHNA and CDR2 is YSLEER. V shed 3 bases and J shed 7 bases, with 18 bases lying between them. DNA of the CDR3: TGCGCCAGCAGCCAGGGTGCAGTGGGGAGTTTTGGCTACACCTTC. Protein: CASSQGAVGSFGYTF.

This chain joins TRBV30 and TRBJ1-2; D unresolved. V lost 0 bases and J 3 bases, leaving 8 bases between the germline ends. Looked up from germline, CDR1 is GTSNPN and CDR2 is SVGIG (reference sequence). This CDR3 comprises 13 residues. The CDR3 spells CAWSVRIDYGYTF. CDR3 nucleotides: TGTGCCTGGAGTGTGCGGATCGACTATGGCTACACCTTC.

This sequence joins TRBV4-1 and TRBJ2-3, with 12 positions matching TRBD2. V lost 1 base to trimming and J lost 3 bases; unmatched junction nucleotides: 5. The CDR3 covers 17 residues. CDR1 and CDR2 (germline): MGHRA, YSYEKL. The CDR3: CASSQGGLAGKTDTQYF. The CDR3, as DNA: TGCGCCAGCAGCCAAGGTGGACTAGCGGGGAAGACAGATACGCAGTATTTT.

The chain employs TRBV12-3 or TRBV12-4 and TRBJ2-7; D call uncertain. Trimming took 7 bases from V and 7 from J, leaving 23 bases between them. The CDR3 contains 15 residues. The CDR3 DNA follows: TGTGCCAGCACCCCTGAAAGTTTCGGCTACAATGAGCAGTACTTC. As protein: CASTPESFGYNEQYF.

Comments on this clonotype: Since a much larger clone is just one base distant, this may be a read error. V is TRBV29-1 and J is TRBJ1-2, with TRBD1 matching 8 bases. CDR3 length: 14 amino acids. In germline, CDR1 is SQVTM, CDR2 ANQGSEA. This CDR3 reads CSAEVRDRFYGYTF. The DNA of the CDR3 is TGCAGCGCTGAAGTGCGGGACAGGTTCTATGGCTACACCTTC. Using reference TRBV29-1 and TRBJ1-2 for the parts outside the CDR3, the full variable domain is SAVISQKPSRDICQRGTSLTIQCQVDSQVTMMFWYRQQPGQSLTLIATANQGSEATYESGFVIDKFPISRPNLTFSTLTVSNMSPEDSSIYLCSAEVRDRFYGYTFGSGTRLTVV.

The chain joins TRBV7-6 to TRBJ2-7; 9 bases are shared with TRBD2. The J call may be mistaken, given a closer DNA end match to TRBJ2-5. CDR3 length: 16 amino acids. CDR1 and CDR2 (germline): SGHVS, FNYEAQ. CDR3 nucleotides: TGTGCCAGCAGCCGTCAGCTAGCGGGGAACGGAGAGACCCAGTACTTC. Amino acid sequence: CASSRQLAGNGETQYF.

The chain uses TRBV4-1 and TRBJ2-1; 8 bases fit TRBD2. The tail of the sequence fits TRBJ2-7 better, so the J call may be wrong. Germline CDR1 MGHRA, CDR2 YSYEKL. The CDR3 is made up of 16 amino acids. This chain's CDR3 is CASSQMTSGGNNEQYF. For the CDR3, the DNA is TGCGCCAGCAGCCAAATGACGAGCGGGGGCAACAATGAGCAGTACTTC.

The chain uses TRBV6-6 and TRBJ1-1; 8 bases match TRBD1. J gave up 4 bases and V 7 bases, and 8 bases lay outside the gene matches. Germline lookup yields CDR1 MNHNY and CDR2 SVGAGI (reference sequence). The CDR3 loop spans 14 amino acids. The chain's CDR3 is CASTQLTGGTEAFF. The CDR3 region has the DNA TGTGCCAGCACCCAATTAACAGGGGGCACTGAAGCTTTCTTT.

There are a few counts of this clonotype. The chain links TRBV7-9 to TRBJ2-4, with 11 bases matching TRBD1. The J call may be faulty, since TRBJ2-7 better matches the DNA end. Germline loops: CDR1 SEHNR, CDR2 FQNEAQ (reference sequence). The CDR3 sequence is 15 residues long. In DNA form, the CDR3 reads TGTGCCAGCAGCCCGGGGACAGGGGGGCCCCACGAGCAGTACTTC. This translates into CASSPGTGGPHEQYF.

The CDR3 region is CASSSTNTGELFF. The CDR3 DNA reads TGTGCCAGCAGCTCTACGAACACCGGGGAGCTGTTTTTT. This rearrangement joins TRBV7-2 to TRBJ2-2, with unresolved D. CDR1 is SGHTA and CDR2 is FQGNSA in the germline V gene. The CDR3 is 13 amino acids. Trimming left V 4 bases short and J 0 bases short, with 3 bases between.

This clonotype was found a few times. This sequence joins TRBV28 and TRBJ2-1; 8 bases agree with TRBD2. V was clipped by 5 bases and J by 7 bases; unmatched bases: 13. The CDR3 loop spans 16 amino acids. The germline V gene encodes CDR1 MDHEN and CDR2 SYDVKM. The CDR3 DNA is TGTGCCAGCAGTATCACTAGCGGCAAGAAGGGGAATGAGCAGTTCTTC. This translates into CASSITSGKKGNEQFF.

This CDR3 reads CASSLAGPYSYNEQFF. The CDR3 DNA sequence: TGCGCCAGCAGCTTGGCCGGACCGTACTCCTACAATGAGCAGTTCTTC. The chain links TRBV5-1 to TRBJ2-1; no clear D. Germline values: CDR1 SGHRS, CDR2 YFSETQ. The CDR3 loop spans 16 amino acids. Trimming shortened V by 0 bases and J by 0 bases, and 10 bases separated the two germline ends.

The rearrangement joins TRBV18 to TRBJ1-1; D possibly corresponds to TRBD1 (5 bases). Germline V lookup: CDR1 KGHSH, CDR2 LQKENI. The CDR3 runs to 14 residues. The V gene lost 4 bases and the J gene lost 6 bases, with 15 bases spanning the gap. CDR3 DNA sequence: TGTGCCAGCTCACAAACCGGGACGCGACCTGAAGCTTTCTTT. It encodes CASSQTGTRPEAFF.

This chain uses TRBV6-6 with TRBJ1-1, with D perhaps TRBD1 (5 bases). V gave up 7 bases and J gave up 4 bases, with 10 bases separating them. The CDR3 is 12 amino acids. The V gene's germline CDR1 is MNHNY and CDR2 SVGAGI (reference sequence). The CDR3 is CASTQGLTEAFF. The DNA of the CDR3 is TGTGCCAGCACGCAGGGACTCACTGAAGCTTTCTTT.

This clonotype appeared a few times. The chain joins TRBV21-1 to TRBJ2-1; no check of the table's D call, TRBD2, against the DNA was made. TRBV21-1 corresponds to a pseudogene. The CDR3 totals 15 residues. The CDR3, as DNA: TGTGCCAGCAGCATCTTTAGCGGGGGGTTGAATGAGCAGTTCTTC. Protein: CASSIFSGGLNEQFF.

This clonotype came up once. This chain's CDR3 is CSASEDRGVNQPQHF. CDR3 nucleotide sequence: TGCAGTGCTAGTGAAGACAGGGGGGTGAACCAGCCCCAGCATTTT. The chain recombines TRBV20-1 with TRBJ1-5; 9 bases agree with TRBD1. The germline V gene has CDR1 DFQATT and CDR2 SNEGSKA (reference sequence). This CDR3 spans 15 amino acids. J gave up 7 bases and V 3 bases, and 10 bases lay outside the gene matches.

In this sample, this clonotype turned up a few times. The chain recombines TRBV28 with TRBJ2-7; D may be TRBD2 (7 bases). CDR1 is MDHEN, CDR2 SYDVKM, per germline. There are 17 residues in the CDR3. With 3 bases removed from V and 4 bases from J, the gap between germline ends came to 22 bases. The CDR3 DNA reads TGTGCCAGCAGTTTTCCCTCAACCGGGGGGCTCCGGTACGAGCAGTACTTC. Translating gives CASSFPSTGGLRYEQYF.

The rearrangement joins TRBV5-1 to TRBJ2-5, with D maybe TRBD1 (6 bases). With the DNA end fitting TRBJ2-7 better, the J assignment may be wrong. The CDR3 sequence is 14 residues long. Per germline, CDR1 SGHRS and CDR2 YFSETQ. The CDR3: CASSFYRDAYEQYF. The DNA of the CDR3 is TGCGCCAGCAGCTTTTACAGGGACGCCTACGAGCAGTACTTC.